A single sample gave rise to the 13 T cell receptor beta chains below, sequenced in a study of shared T cell receptors in the human thymus. Profiled with immunoSEQ multiplex PCR; TCRdb holds only in-frame clones, not every one. The sample has around 730,000 clones, approximately 85% seen once. These data also featured in a second study, about human thymus T cells.

Material for sequencing was thymocytes. These receptors were taken from a girl under three years old with a congenital heart defect.

The J gene is TRBJ1-1, the V gene TRBV2; TRBD1 might be the D (6 bases). The CDR3 sequence is 15 residues long. Trimming shortened V by 6 bases and J by 5 bases, and 19 bases separated the two germline ends. Germline V gene lookup returns CDR1 SNHLY and CDR2 FYNNEI. DNA for the CDR3: TGTGCCAGCAGGGGAACTATCAGGGGTGGAACTGAAGCTTTCTTT. Protein product: CASRGTIRGGTEAFF.

The chain is built from TRBV5-1 and TRBJ1-2; 7 bases fit TRBD1. J gave up 3 bases and V 2 bases, and 4 bases lay outside the gene matches. Germline lookup yields CDR1 SGHRS and CDR2 YFSETQ. The CDR3 contains 14 residues. The CDR3 reads CASSFETGHYGYTF. CDR3 bases: TGCGCCAGCAGCTTTGAGACAGGGCACTATGGCTACACCTTC.

The chain is built from TRBV9 and TRBJ2-3, with 8 positions matching TRBD1. The V and J ends lost 1 base and 2 bases, in that order; junction bases with no gene match: 6. Germline V gene lookup returns CDR1 SGDLS and CDR2 YYNGEE. The CDR3 is 16 amino acids. CDR3 bases: TGTGCCAGCAGCGTATATCAGGGGGCAACCACAGATACGCAGTATTTT. Translation: CASSVYQGATTDTQYF.

J is TRBJ1-1 and V is TRBV9; D is possibly TRBD1 (6 bases). Germline V gene sequence: CDR1 SGDLS, CDR2 YYNGEE. Trimming took 1 base from V and 2 from J, leaving 15 bases between them. The CDR3 length is 16 residues. In DNA form, the CDR3 reads TGTGCCAGCAGCGTAAAAGGGGGAACAGTCAACACTGAAGCTTTCTTT. Protein: CASSVKGGTVNTEAFF.

This chain connects TRBV10-3 to TRBJ1-4, with 7 bases lining up with TRBD1. Germline V gives CDR1 ENHRY, CDR2 SYGVKD. This CDR3 region has 15 residues. The junction had 9 bases not matched to a gene; V was cut back by 4 bases and J by 7 bases. In DNA form, the CDR3 reads TGTGCCATCAGTGGCACGAAGGGGACAGTTGAAAAACTGTTTTTT. Its protein product is CAISGTKGTVEKLFF.

The chain joins TRBV15 to TRBJ2-1, with 10 bases lining up with TRBD1. From germline, CDR1 is LNHNV and CDR2 YYDKDF (reference sequence). This CDR3 contains 17 residues. Germline trimming cut 1 base from V and 8 bases from J; bases unmatched to any gene: 11. The CDR3 spells CATSRVWGQGILDEQFF. CDR3 nucleotides: TGTGCCACCAGCAGAGTGTGGGGACAGGGGATTTTGGATGAGCAGTTCTTC.

The V and J genes are TRBV14 and TRBJ1-1; maybe TRBD1 (5 bases). Deletions cut 3 bases from V and 0 bases from J, with 17 bases between. The CDR3 is 17 amino acids. The V gene's germline CDR1 is SGHDN and CDR2 FVKESK. The CDR3 DNA is TGTGCCAGCAGCCACCTACACAGGCAACCCATGAACACTGAAGCTTTCTTT. This encodes CASSHLHRQPMNTEAFF.

The V gene is TRBV4-1, the J gene TRBJ1-6; tentative D call: TRBD1 (5 bases). This CDR3 contains 15 residues. V lost 1 base to trimming and J lost 8 bases, with 12 bases between them. Germline V gene sequence: CDR1 MGHRA, CDR2 YSYEKL. CDR3 sequence: CASSQGQPGDSPLHF. In nucleotides, the CDR3 is TGCGCCAGCAGCCAAGGACAGCCTGGGGATTCACCCCTCCACTTT.

This chain connects TRBV2 to TRBJ1-1; D is possibly TRBD1 (6 bases). Germline V CDR1 and CDR2: SNHLY, FYNNEI. Trimming stripped 8 bases from V and 3 bases from J, with 16 bases between. CDR3 length: 14 amino acids. CDR3 in amino acids: CASPSQGGDTEAFF. CDR3 nucleotides: TGTGCCAGCCCCAGCCAAGGGGGGGACACTGAAGCTTTCTTT.

A few counts support this clone. The genes are TRBV9 and TRBJ2-5; no firm D call. Judging by the DNA end, TRBJ2-7 fits better; the J call may be wrong. The V gene's germline CDR1 is SGDLS and CDR2 YYNGEE. This CDR3 region has 15 residues. CDR3 nucleotide sequence: TGTGCCAGCAGCCGGAGACCCTCACCCTCCTACGAGCAGTACTTC. Translated: CASSRRPSPSYEQYF.

The rearrangement links TRBV9 to TRBJ1-6, with 10 positions matching TRBD1. The germline V gene encodes CDR1 SGDLS and CDR2 YYNGEE. This CDR3 is 16 amino acids long. V was pared by 3 bases and J by 5 bases, with 5 bases of the junction left unmatched. The CDR3 sequence: CASSAWTGGDNSPLHF. CDR3 coding DNA: TGTGCCAGCAGCGCCTGGACAGGGGGAGATAATTCACCCCTCCACTTT.

The chain carries TRBV4-3 and TRBJ1-2, with TRBD1 identical over 8 bases. CDR1 and CDR2 (germline): LGHNA, YSLEER. The CDR3 is 17 amino acids. The ends lost 0 bases at V and 3 bases at J; junction bases unmatched: 9. The CDR3 DNA sequence: TGCGCCAGCAGCCAAGATAGGAGGGCAGGGGGCTACTATGGCTACACCTTC. It yields the protein CASSQDRRAGGYYGYTF.

This chain connects TRBV11-1 to TRBJ2-1, with 8 nucleotides matching TRBD1. The junction had 7 bases not matched to a gene; V was cut back by 5 bases and J by 1 base. This CDR3 spans 16 amino acids. CDR1 is SGHAT, CDR2 FQDESV, per germline (reference sequence). The CDR3 is CASSPARQGSYNEQFF. For the CDR3, the DNA is TGTGCCAGCAGCCCCGCGCGACAGGGGTCCTACAATGAGCAGTTCTTC.